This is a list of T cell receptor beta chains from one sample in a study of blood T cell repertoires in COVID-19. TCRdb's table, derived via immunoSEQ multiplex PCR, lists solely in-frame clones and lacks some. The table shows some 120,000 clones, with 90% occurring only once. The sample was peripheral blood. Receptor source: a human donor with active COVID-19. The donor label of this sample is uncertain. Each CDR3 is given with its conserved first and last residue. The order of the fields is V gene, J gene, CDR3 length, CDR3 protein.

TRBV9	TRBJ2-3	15	CASSTLAAFTDTQYF
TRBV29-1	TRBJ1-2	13	CSVEFTGNYGYTF
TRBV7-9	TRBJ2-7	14	CASSLLTRPYEQYF
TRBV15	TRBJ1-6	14	CATSRGQGNSPLHF
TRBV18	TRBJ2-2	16	CASSPPSRGGAGELFF
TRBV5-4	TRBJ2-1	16	CASSLDGGSSYNEQFF
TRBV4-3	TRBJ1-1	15	CASSHNDRVGTEAFF
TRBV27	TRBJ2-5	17	CASRRTSGGPSQETQYF
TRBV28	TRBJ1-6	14	CASSLGFYNSPLHF
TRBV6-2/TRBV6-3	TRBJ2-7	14	CASCLGTGAYEQYF
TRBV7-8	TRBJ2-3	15	CASSLTVQITDTQYF
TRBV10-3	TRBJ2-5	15	CAISRDRVEKETQYF
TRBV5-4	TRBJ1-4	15	CASSSGQSTNEKLFF